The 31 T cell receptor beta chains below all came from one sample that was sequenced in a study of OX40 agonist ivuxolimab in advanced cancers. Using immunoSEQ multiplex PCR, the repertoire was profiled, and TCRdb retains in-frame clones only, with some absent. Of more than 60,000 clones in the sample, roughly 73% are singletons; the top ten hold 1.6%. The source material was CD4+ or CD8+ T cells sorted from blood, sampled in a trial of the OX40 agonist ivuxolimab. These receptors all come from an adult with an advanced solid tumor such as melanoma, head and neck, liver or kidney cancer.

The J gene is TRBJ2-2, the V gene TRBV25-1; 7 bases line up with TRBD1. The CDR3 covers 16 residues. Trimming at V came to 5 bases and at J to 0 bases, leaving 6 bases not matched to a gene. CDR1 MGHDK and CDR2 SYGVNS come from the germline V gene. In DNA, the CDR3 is TGTGCCAGCAGTAGAACCGGGACAGCGAACACCGGGGAGCTGTTTTTT. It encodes CASSRTGTANTGELFF.

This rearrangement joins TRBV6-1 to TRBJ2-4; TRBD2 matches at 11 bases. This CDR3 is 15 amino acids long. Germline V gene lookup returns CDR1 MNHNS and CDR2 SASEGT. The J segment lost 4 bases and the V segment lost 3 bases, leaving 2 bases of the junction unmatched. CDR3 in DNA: TGTGCCAGCAGTGAGGCTAGCGGGGGGAAAAACATTCAGTACTTC. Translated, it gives CASSEASGGKNIQYF.

Here the CDR3 reads CASSEAPGGPQHF. CDR3 in DNA: TGTGCCAGCAGTGAAGCCCCCGGGGGGCCCCAGCATTTT. This chain uses TRBV6-4 with TRBJ1-5; maybe TRBD1 (5 bases). V was shortened by 3 bases and J by 9 bases, with 12 bases between the two germline ends. CDR3 length: 13 amino acids. Germline V gene data show CDR1 as MRHNA and CDR2 as SNTAGT.

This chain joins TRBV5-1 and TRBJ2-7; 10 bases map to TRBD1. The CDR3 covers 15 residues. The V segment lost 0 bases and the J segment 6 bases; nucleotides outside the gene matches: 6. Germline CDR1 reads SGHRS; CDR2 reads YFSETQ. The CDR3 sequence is CASSLVGTGEFEQYF. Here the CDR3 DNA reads TGCGCCAGCAGCTTGGTGGGGACAGGGGAATTCGAGCAGTACTTC.

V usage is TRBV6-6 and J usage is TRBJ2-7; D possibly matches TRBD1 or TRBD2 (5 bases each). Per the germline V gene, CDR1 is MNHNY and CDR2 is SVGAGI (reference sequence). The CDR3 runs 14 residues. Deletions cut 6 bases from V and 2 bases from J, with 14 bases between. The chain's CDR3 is CASRVRDAAYEQYF. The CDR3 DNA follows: TGTGCCAGCAGAGTCCGGGACGCCGCCTACGAGCAGTACTTC.

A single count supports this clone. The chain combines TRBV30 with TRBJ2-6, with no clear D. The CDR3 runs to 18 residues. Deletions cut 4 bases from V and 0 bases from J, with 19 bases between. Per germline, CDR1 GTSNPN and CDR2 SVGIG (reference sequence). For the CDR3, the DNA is TGTGCCTGGAATTCCCTCGGCTTGCGGCCCTCTGGGGCCAACGTCCTGACTTTC. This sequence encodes CAWNSLGLRPSGANVLTF.

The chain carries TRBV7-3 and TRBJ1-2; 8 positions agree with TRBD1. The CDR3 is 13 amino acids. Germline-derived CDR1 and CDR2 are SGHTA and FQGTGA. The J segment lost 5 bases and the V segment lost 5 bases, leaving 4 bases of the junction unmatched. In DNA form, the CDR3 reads TGTGCCAGCAGCCCACAGGGGGGTTATGGCTACACCTTC. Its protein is CASSPQGGYGYTF. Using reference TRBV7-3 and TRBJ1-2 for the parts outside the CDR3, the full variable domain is GAGVSQTPSNKVTEKGKYVELRCDPISGHTALYWYRQSLGQGPEFLIYFQGTGAADDSGLPNDRFFAVRPEGSVSTLKIQRTERGDSAVYLCASSPQGGYGYTFGSGTRLTVV.

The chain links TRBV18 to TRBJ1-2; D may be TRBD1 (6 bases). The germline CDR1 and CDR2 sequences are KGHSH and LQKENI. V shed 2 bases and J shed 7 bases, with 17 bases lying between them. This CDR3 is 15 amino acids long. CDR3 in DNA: TGTGCCAGCTCACCAAAAAATACAGGGACCCCTGGCTACACCTTC. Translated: CASSPKNTGTPGYTF.

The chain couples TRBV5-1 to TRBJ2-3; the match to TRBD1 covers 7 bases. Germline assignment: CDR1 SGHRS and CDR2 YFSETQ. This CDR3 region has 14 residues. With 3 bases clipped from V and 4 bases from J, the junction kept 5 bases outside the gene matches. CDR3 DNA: TGCGCCAGCAGCTCCGGGACAGTATCAGATACGCAGTATTTT. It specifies CASSSGTVSDTQYF.

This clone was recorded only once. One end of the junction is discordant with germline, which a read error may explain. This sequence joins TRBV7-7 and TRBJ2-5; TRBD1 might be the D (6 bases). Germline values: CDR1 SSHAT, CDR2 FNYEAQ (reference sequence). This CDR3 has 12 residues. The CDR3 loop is CASSPDRETQYF. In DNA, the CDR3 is TGTGCTAGCAGCCCGGACAGAGAGACCCAGTACTTC. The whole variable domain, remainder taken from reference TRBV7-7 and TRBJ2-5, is GAGVSQSPRYKVTKRGQDVTLRCDPISSHATLYWYQQALGQGPEFLTYFNYEAQPDKSGLPSDRFSAERPEGSISTLTIQRTEQRDSAMYRCASSPDRETQYFGPGTRLLVL.

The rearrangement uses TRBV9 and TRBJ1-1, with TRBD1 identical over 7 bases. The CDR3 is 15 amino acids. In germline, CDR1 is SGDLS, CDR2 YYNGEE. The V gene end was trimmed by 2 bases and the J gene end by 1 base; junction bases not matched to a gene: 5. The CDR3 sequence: CASSVGAGGNTEAFF. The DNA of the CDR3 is TGTGCCAGCAGCGTGGGGGCAGGGGGGAACACTGAAGCTTTCTTT.

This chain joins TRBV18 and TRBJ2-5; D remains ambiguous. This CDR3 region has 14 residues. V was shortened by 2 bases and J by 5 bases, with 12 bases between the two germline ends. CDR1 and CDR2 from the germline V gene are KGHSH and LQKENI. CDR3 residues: CASSPSARSETQYF. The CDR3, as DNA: TGTGCCAGCTCACCATCGGCCAGAAGCGAGACCCAGTACTTC.

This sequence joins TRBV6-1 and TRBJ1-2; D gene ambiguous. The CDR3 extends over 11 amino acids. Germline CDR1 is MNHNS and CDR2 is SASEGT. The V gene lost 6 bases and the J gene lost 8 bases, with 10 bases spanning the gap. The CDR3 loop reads CASREMGGYTF. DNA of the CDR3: TGTGCCAGCAGAGAGATGGGGGGCTACACCTTC.

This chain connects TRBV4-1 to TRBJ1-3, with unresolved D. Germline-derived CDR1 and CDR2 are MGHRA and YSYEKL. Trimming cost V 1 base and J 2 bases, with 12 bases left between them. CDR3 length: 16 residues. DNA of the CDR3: TGCGCCAGCAGCCAAGGGAGCATGATGGCTGGAAACACCATATATTTT. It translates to CASSQGSMMAGNTIYF.

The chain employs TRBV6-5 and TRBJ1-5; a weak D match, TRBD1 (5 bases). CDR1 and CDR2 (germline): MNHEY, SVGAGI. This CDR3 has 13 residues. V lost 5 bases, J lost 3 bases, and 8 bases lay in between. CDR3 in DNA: TGTGCCAGCAGTAGACAGCCCAATCAGCCCCAGCATTTT. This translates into CASSRQPNQPQHF.

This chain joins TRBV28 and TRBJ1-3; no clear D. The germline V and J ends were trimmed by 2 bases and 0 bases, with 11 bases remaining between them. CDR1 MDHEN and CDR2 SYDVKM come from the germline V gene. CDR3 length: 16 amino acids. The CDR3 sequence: CASSLMRDSSGNTIYF. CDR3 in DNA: TGTGCCAGCAGTTTAATGAGGGATAGCTCTGGAAACACCATATATTTT.

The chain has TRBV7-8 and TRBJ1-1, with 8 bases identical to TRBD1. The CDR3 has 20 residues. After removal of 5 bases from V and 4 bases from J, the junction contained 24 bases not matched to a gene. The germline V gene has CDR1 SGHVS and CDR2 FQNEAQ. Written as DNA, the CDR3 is TGTGCCAGCAGCCCAGCTTTTTACCAACTGACAGGGGAGGGAAGCACTGAAGCTTTCTTT. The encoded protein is CASSPAFYQLTGEGSTEAFF.

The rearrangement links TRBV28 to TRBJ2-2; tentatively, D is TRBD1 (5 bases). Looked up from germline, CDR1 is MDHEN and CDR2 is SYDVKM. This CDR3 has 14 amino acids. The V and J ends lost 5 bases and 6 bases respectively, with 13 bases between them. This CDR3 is CASSPRQSPGELFF. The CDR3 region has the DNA TGTGCCAGCAGTCCCCGACAGTCGCCCGGGGAGCTGTTTTTT.

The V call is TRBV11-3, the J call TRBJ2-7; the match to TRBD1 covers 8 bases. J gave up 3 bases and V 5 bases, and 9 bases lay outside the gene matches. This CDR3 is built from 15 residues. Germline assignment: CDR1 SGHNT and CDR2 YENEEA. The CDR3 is CASSNPSGGLYEQYF. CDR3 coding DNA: TGTGCCAGCAGCAACCCCTCAGGGGGCCTCTACGAGCAGTACTTC.

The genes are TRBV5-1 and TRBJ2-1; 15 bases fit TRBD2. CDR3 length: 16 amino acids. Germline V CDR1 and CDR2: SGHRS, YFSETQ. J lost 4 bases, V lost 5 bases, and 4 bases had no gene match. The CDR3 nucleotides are TGCGCCAGCAGTTGGACTAGCGGGAGGGGTTACAATGAGCAGTTCTTC. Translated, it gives CASSWTSGRGYNEQFF.

CDR3 sequence reads: CASSSDDVYEQYF. Written as DNA, the CDR3 is TGCGCCAGCAGCTCGGACGACGTTTACGAGCAGTACTTC. The chain employs TRBV5-1 and TRBJ2-7, with unresolved D. Trimming removed 3 bases at V and 4 bases at J, with 11 bases between. Germline lookup yields CDR1 SGHRS and CDR2 YFSETQ. This CDR3 is 13 amino acids long. Full variable domain (rest looked up from reference TRBV5-1 and TRBJ2-7): KAGVTQTPRYLIKTRGQQVTLSCSPISGHRSVSWYQQTPGQGLQFLFEYFSETQRNKGNFPGRFSGRQFSNSRSEMNVSTLELGDSALYLCASSSDDVYEQYFGPGTRLTVT.

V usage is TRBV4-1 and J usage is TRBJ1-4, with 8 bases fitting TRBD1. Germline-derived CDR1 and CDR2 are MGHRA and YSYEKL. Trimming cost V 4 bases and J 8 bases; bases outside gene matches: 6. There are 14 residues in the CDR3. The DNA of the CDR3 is TGCGCCAGCAGCCCGGGACAGGCCGTAGAAAAACTGTTTTTT. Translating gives CASSPGQAVEKLFF.

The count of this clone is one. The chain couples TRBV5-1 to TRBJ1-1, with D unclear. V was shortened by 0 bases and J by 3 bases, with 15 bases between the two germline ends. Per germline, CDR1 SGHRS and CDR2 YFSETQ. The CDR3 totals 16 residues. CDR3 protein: CASSLVAIGAHTEAFF. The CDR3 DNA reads TGCGCCAGCAGCTTGGTGGCGATTGGAGCGCACACTGAAGCTTTCTTT. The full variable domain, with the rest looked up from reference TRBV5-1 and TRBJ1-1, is KAGVTQTPRYLIKTRGQQVTLSCSPISGHRSVSWYQQTPGQGLQFLFEYFSETQRNKGNFPGRFSGRQFSNSRSEMNVSTLELGDSALYLCASSLVAIGAHTEAFFGQGTRLTVV.

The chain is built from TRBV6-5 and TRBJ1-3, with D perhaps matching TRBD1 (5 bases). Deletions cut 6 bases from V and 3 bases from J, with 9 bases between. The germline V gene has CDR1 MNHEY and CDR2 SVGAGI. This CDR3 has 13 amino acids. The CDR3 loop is CASSPDSGNTIYF. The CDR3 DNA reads TGTGCCAGCAGCCCAGACAGTGGAAACACCATATATTTT.

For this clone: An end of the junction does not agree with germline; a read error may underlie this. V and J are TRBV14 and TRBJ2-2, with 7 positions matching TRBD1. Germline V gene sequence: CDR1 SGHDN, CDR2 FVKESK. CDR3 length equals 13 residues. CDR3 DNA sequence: TGTGCCAGCAGCCGCGGGCAGTCAGGGGGGCTGTTTTTT. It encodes CASSRGQSGGLFF.

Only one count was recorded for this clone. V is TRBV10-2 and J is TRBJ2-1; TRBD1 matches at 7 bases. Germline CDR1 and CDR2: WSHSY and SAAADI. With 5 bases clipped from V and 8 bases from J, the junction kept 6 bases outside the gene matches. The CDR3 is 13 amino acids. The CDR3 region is CASSLTGMYEQFF. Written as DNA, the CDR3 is TGCGCCAGCAGTTTGACAGGGATGTATGAGCAGTTCTTC.

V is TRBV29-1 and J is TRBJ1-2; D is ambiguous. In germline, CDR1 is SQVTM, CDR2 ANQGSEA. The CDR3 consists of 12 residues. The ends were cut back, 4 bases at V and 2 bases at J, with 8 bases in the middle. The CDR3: CSVVDQNYGYTF. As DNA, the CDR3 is TGCAGCGTTGTCGATCAGAACTATGGCTACACCTTC.

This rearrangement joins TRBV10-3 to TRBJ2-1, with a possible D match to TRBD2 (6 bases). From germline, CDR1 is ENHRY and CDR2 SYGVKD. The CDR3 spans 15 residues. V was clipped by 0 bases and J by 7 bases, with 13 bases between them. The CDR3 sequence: CAISESGGVWNEQFF. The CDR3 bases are TGTGCCATCAGTGAGTCGGGGGGAGTTTGGAATGAGCAGTTCTTC.

The CDR3 DNA reads as TGCGCCAGCAGCTTAAACCCCGGGACAGGGGTCGGCACTGAAGCTTTCTTT. Translating gives CASSLNPGTGVGTEAFF. This chain uses TRBV5-1 with TRBJ1-1; TRBD1 aligns across 10 bases. The CDR3 runs to 17 residues. Unmatched junction bases numbered 11, after V lost 2 bases and J lost 4 bases. Germline V gene data show CDR1 as SGHRS and CDR2 as YFSETQ.

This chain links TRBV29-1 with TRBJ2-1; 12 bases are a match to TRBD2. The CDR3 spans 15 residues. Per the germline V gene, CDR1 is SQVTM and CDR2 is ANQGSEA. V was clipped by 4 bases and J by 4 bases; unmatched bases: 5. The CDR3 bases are TGCAGCGTTGGCGGACTAGCGGGGAAATACAATGAGCAGTTCTTC. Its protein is CSVGGLAGKYNEQFF.

The CDR3 DNA follows: TGTGCCAGCAGCCTAGGGCCGGGGGTTCAGGACGAGCAGTACTTC. The encoded protein is CASSLGPGVQDEQYF. The rearrangement links TRBV11-2 to TRBJ2-7; the D gene is possibly TRBD2 (6 bases). Trimming cost V 5 bases and J 5 bases, with 19 bases left between them. Germline V gene sequence: CDR1 SGHAT, CDR2 FQNNGV. CDR3 size: 15 residues.